This T cell receptor (beta chain) was identified in a study of blood T cell repertoires in COVID-19. For the study at large: Sample material is recorded as cDNA or gDNA derived from T cells, B-cell-depleted T cells, or PBMCs.

This CDR3 has 15 amino acids. Trimming pared 0 bases from V and 0 bases from J, leaving 8 bases between. Germline loops: CDR1 SGHAT, CDR2 FQDESV (reference sequence). Original analysis: Amplification of reference gene primers provided the estimated nucleated cell counts. TCRdb's table, derived via immunoSEQ multiplex PCR, lists solely in-frame clones and lacks some. The V and J calls and clone size are taken from that table; D and trimming were inferred from the DNA. The sample holds under 200,000 clones, approximately 79% seen once. The sample comprised peripheral blood. The genes are TRBV11-1 and TRBJ2-5, with D maybe TRBD1 (5 bases). This sequence originates from a man aged 25 to 40 with active or convalescent COVID-19. The CDR3 protein is CASSLAGVDQETQYF. The CDR3 coding sequence is TGTGCCAGCAGCTTAGCAGGGGTCGACCAAGAGACCCAGTACTTC. The variable domain in full, completed from reference TRBV11-1 and TRBJ2-5, reads EAEVAQSPRYKITEKSQAVAFWCDPISGHATLYWYRQILGQGPELLVQFQDESVVDDSQLPKDRFSAERLKGVDSTLKIQPAELGDSAMYLCASSLAGVDQETQYFGPGTRLLVL.